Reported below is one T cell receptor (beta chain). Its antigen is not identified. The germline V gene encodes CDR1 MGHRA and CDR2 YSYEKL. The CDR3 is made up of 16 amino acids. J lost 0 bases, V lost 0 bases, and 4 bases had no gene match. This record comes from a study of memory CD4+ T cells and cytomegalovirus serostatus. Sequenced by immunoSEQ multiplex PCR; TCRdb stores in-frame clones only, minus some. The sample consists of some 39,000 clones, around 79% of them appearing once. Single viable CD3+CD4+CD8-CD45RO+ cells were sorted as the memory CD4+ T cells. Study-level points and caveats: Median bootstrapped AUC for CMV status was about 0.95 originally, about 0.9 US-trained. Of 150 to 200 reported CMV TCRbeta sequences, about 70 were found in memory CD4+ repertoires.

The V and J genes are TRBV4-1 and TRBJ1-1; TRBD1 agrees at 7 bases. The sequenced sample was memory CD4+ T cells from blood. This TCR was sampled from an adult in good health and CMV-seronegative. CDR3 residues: CASSQDSQGVNTEAFF. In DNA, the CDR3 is TGCGCCAGCAGCCAAGATTCTCAGGGGGTGAACACTGAAGCTTTCTTT.